This T cell receptor beta chain was identified during a study of a mutant IDH1 vaccine in newly diagnosed glioma. About the study: Prior therapy was radiotherapy, temozolomide, or both; most received both.

Time point in this sample: week 23, last vaccination. Vaccination comprised doses that each held 300 ug of mutant IDH1 20-mer peptide, plus topical imiquimod. The data were produced by immunoSEQ multiplex PCR, yet TCRdb's version contains in-frame clones alone and is incomplete. The profile covers over 45,000 clones, with 80% appearing a single time and 5% to 7.5% taken by the ten largest. With 5 bases removed from V and 0 bases from J, the gap between germline ends came to 7 bases. CDR1 and CDR2 from the germline V gene are SGHAT and FQDESV (reference sequence). The CDR3 runs to 13 residues. Worth noting for this clone: Its target is not known.

This sample comprised PBMCs, obtained from a glioma patient whose treatment included an IDH1 peptide vaccine. The sequence was obtained from a man aged 35-49 years with glioma. The chain joins TRBV11-1 to TRBJ1-1; no clear D gene. The CDR3 coding sequence is TGTGCCAGCAGCCTAGGTATGAACACTGAAGCTTTCTTT. Translating gives CASSLGMNTEAFF.